The T cell receptor beta chain described here comes from a study of OX40 agonist ivuxolimab in advanced cancers. Study at large: Under the entry rules, prior anti-PD-1, anti-PD-L1 or anti-CTLA-4 therapy was allowed, and about 40% had some. Study findings and constraints: There were also nonresponders showing low normalized T-cell clonal expansion. Patients with a partial response at 0.1-3.0 mg/kg had among the lowest clonal expansion.

The germline V gene encodes CDR1 LNHNV and CDR2 YYDKDF (reference sequence). V lost 0 bases to trimming and J lost 6 bases, with 11 bases between them. The CDR3 is made up of 15 amino acids. Points on this clone: Its antigen is unidentified.

Data came from immunoSEQ multiplex PCR; TCRdb stores just in-frame clones and leaves some out. Of 20,000 or so clones listed, 65% to 90% were seen once; the top ten hold approximately 3.1%. The chain employs TRBV15 and TRBJ1-4, with D possibly TRBD1 on 6 matching bases. Sequencing was performed on CD4+ or CD8+ T cells sorted from blood, taken in a trial of the OX40 agonist ivuxolimab. This receptor was obtained from an adult with an advanced solid tumor such as melanoma, head and neck, liver or kidney cancer. The CDR3 protein is CATSRDLGADEKLFF. The CDR3 nucleotides read TGTGCCACCAGCAGAGATTTGGGGGCGGATGAAAAACTGTTTTTT.